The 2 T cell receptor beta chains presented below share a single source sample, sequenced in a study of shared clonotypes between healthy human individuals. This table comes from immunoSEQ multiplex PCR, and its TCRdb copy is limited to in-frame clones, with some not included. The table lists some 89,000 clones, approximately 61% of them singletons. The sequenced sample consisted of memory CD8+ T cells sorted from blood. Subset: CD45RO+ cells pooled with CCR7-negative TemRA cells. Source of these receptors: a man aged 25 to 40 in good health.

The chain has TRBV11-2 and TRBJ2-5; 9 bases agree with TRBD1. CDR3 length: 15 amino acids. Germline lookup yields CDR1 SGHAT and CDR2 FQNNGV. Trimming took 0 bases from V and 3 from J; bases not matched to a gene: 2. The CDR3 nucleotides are TGTGCCAGCAGCTTAGATGGGACAGGGAAAGAGACCCAGTACTTC. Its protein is CASSLDGTGKETQYF.

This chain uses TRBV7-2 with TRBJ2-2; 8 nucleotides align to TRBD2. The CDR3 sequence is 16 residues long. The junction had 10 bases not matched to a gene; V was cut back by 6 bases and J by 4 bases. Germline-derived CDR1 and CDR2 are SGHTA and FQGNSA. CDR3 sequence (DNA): TGTGCCAGCAGTCCGGGACTAGGGCTAGGCACCGGGGAGCTGTTTTTT. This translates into CASSPGLGLGTGELFF.